These 12 T cell receptor beta chains originate from one sample sequenced in a study of blood T cell repertoires in COVID-19. The table came from immunoSEQ multiplex PCR; TCRdb's copy has only in-frame clones and leaves some out. The table records some 90,000 clones, around 80% of them present only once. Sequences were obtained from peripheral blood. These receptors were taken from a human donor in a cohort sampled during active COVID-19.

This chain connects TRBV27 to TRBJ2-7, with TRBD2 identical over 8 bases. Germline V gives CDR1 MNHEY, CDR2 SMNVEV (reference sequence). This CDR3 comprises 16 residues. Trimming took 6 bases from V and 1 from J; bases not matched to a gene: 11. This CDR3 is CASRPKSGTSSYEQYF. CDR3 bases: TGTGCCAGCAGACCGAAATCCGGGACTAGTTCCTACGAGCAGTACTTC.

The rearrangement joins TRBV7-2 to TRBJ2-5; possible D gene TRBD2, 6 bases. The V gene lost 3 bases and the J gene lost 2 bases, with 22 bases spanning the gap. From germline, CDR1 is SGHTA and CDR2 FQGNSA. The length of the CDR3 is 18 residues. The CDR3 bases are TGTGCCAGCAGCTTTCCGATCCCGGAAACTAGCCCGCAAGAGACCCAGTACTTC. Amino acids: CASSFPIPETSPQETQYF.

V usage is TRBV7-8 and J usage is TRBJ1-2; 7 nucleotides agree with TRBD1. CDR3 length equals 15 residues. J lost 4 bases, V lost 3 bases, and 8 bases had no gene match. CDR1 is SGHVS, CDR2 FQNEAQ, per germline. The CDR3 DNA follows: TGTGCCAGCAGCTTTCAGGGGGGCGTCGGCTATGGCTACACCTTC. This encodes CASSFQGGVGYGYTF.

The genes are TRBV10-3 and TRBJ2-7; 8 bases are shared with TRBD2. CDR1 and CDR2 from the germline V gene are ENHRY and SYGVKD. After removal of 0 bases from V and 5 bases from J, the junction contained 6 bases not matched to a gene. The CDR3 has 15 amino acids. Here the CDR3 reads CAISESQREIHEQYF. DNA for the CDR3: TGTGCCATCAGTGAGTCACAGCGGGAGATCCACGAGCAGTACTTC.

The V and J genes are TRBV12-3 or TRBV12-4 and TRBJ1-2; no definite D call. The V gene lost 1 base and the J gene lost 2 bases, with 5 bases spanning the gap. The CDR3 covers 13 residues. The CDR3, as DNA: TGTGCCAGCAGTTTAGGAGGGAACTATGGCTACACCTTC. It specifies CASSLGGNYGYTF.

The V call is TRBV2, the J call TRBJ2-5; unclear D gene. CDR3 size: 11 residues. Looked up from germline, CDR1 is SNHLY and CDR2 is FYNNEI. V was shortened by 4 bases and J by 3 bases, with 3 bases between the two germline ends. The DNA of the CDR3 is TGTGCCAGCAGTGCGGAAGAGACCCAGTACTTC. It translates to CASSAEETQYF.

In its sample, this clone was seen a few times. The genes are TRBV9 and TRBJ1-5; D unclear. Per the germline V gene, CDR1 is SGDLS and CDR2 is YYNGEE. V gave up 0 bases and J gave up 3 bases, with 7 bases separating them. This CDR3 contains 14 residues. The CDR3 region has the DNA TGTGCCAGCAGCGTAGCGAGAGACAATCAGCCCCAGCATTTT. Translation gives CASSVARDNQPQHF.

The chain employs TRBV6-5 and TRBJ1-5; TRBD1 matches at 7 bases. The V and J ends lost 10 bases and 4 bases, in that order; junction bases with no gene match: 4. The CDR3 has 12 residues. Germline V CDR1 and CDR2: MNHEY, SVGAGI. CDR3 coding DNA: TGTGCCACCACGACAGGGAATCAGCCCCAGCATTTT. This codes for CATTTGNQPQHF.

The chain combines TRBV2 with TRBJ1-2; D unresolved. This CDR3 is 13 amino acids long. The germline V and J ends were trimmed by 6 bases and 0 bases, with 8 bases remaining between them. Germline-derived CDR1 and CDR2 are SNHLY and FYNNEI. This CDR3 reads CASRPEANYGYTF. DNA of the CDR3: TGTGCCAGCAGACCAGAAGCTAACTATGGCTACACCTTC.

In this sample, this clone turned up a few times. The chain links TRBV23-1 to TRBJ1-6, with TRBD1 matching over 7 bases. TRBV23-1 is given ORF status, its function remaining uncertain. The CDR3 sequence is 17 residues long. The V and J ends lost 0 bases and 7 bases, in that order; junction bases with no gene match: 9. The CDR3 here is CASSQSNPGQRNSPLHF. In DNA form, the CDR3 reads TGCGCCAGCAGTCAATCGAATCCGGGACAGAGGAATTCACCCCTCCACTTT.

The chain is built from TRBV5-4 and TRBJ2-7, with no clear D. The V and J ends lost 4 bases and 5 bases respectively, with 13 bases between them. This CDR3 region has 13 residues. The germline V gene has CDR1 SGHNT and CDR2 YYREEE (reference sequence). CDR3 in DNA: TGTGCCAGCAGCCACCAGGTGATGGACGAGCAGTACTTC. It codes for CASSHQVMDEQYF.

In its sample, this clone was seen a few times. Other DNA sequences of this sample code for an identical CDR3. The rearrangement uses TRBV5-1 and TRBJ2-7, with a weak D call TRBD1 (6 bases). This CDR3 is built from 13 residues. Trimming removed 1 base from V and 1 base from J, with 6 bases in between. Looked up from germline, CDR1 is SGHRS and CDR2 is YFSETQ. CDR3 sequence reads: CASSLQGSYEQYF. CDR3 coding DNA: TGCGCCAGCAGCTTGCAGGGGTCCTACGAGCAGTACTTC.